Sequencing of this T cell receptor (beta chain) was carried out in a study of CD8+ T cells in alopecia areata. Treatment indicated: oral pan-JAK inhibitor, 5-10 mg twice daily. Following extraction, RNA underwent reverse transcription to cDNA, which served as the sequencing template. Profiled with immunoSEQ multiplex PCR; TCRdb holds only in-frame clones, not every one. The table has some 220,000 clones, roughly 56% seen once; the top ten hold around 1.5%. Germline-derived CDR1 and CDR2 are SGHDN and FVKESK. The V gene end was trimmed by 1 base and the J gene end by 8 bases; junction bases not matched to a gene: 9. The CDR3 covers 16 residues.

The clonotype originates from a human donor with alopecia areata. This specimen consisted of CD4+ T cells sorted from blood, obtained at week 4, from a patient treated with tofacitinib. The V gene is TRBV14, the J gene TRBJ2-1, with 9 nucleotides matching TRBD1. The CDR3 is CASSQVSRDRAHEQFF. In nucleotides, the CDR3 is TGTGCCAGCAGCCAAGTATCTCGGGACAGGGCCCATGAGCAGTTCTTC.